The clone carrying this T cell receptor (beta chain) is medium-sized by share. The germline V and J ends were trimmed by 3 bases and 5 bases, with 8 bases remaining between them. This CDR3 is 12 amino acids long. Germline values: CDR1 SGHDT, CDR2 YYEEEE. TCRdb called the 5' RACE reads again in MiXCR, with one record for every CDR3 protein. Among about 260,000 distinct CDR3 sequences listed, approximately 5.2% were seen once. The data are from a study of T cells after yellow fever vaccination. The TCR comes from a man younger than 35 who received the YFV17D yellow fever vaccine. The material sequenced was CD4+ T cells sorted from PBMCs, taken on the day of the yellow fever booster vaccination. This chain connects TRBV5-6 to TRBJ1-2; no definite D call. CDR3: CASSSGGYGYTF. The CDR3 DNA sequence: TGTGCCAGCAGCTCCGGTGGATATGGCTACACCTTC.